These T cell receptor beta chains were read from a single sample in a study of cytotoxic CD8 clonotypes in ibrutinib-treated CLL. Clones were read by immunoSEQ multiplex PCR, and TCRdb kept only the in-frame ones, dropping some. This sample has roughly 40,000 clones, with 60% to 75% found just once. Source: PBMCs, taken after 12 months of ibrutinib treatment. The source is a human donor with chronic lymphocytic leukemia. CDR3s include the opening cysteine and the closing phenylalanine or tryptophan. The D gene is left open where the match is weak. Size is omitted from some rows. Given values are once, few, many or a class for expanded clones.

>.|TRBV5-6|TRBJ2-3|TRBD2
TGTGCCAGCAGCTCAGCGGGAACAGATACGCAGTATTTT
CASSSAGTDTQYF
>few|TRBV6-1|TRBJ1-2|.
TGTGCCAGCAGTGAAACGAGTAGTGGGGGCTACACCTTC
CASSETSSGGYTF
>once|TRBV4-3|TRBJ2-7|.
TGCGCCAGCAGCCAAAATCTAAATGGTCCCTACGAGCAGTACTTC
CASSQNLNGPYEQYF
>.|TRBV11-2|TRBJ1-1|.
TGTGCCAGCAGCTTACGGGAGAACACTGAAGCTTTCTTT
CASSLRENTEAFF
>.|TRBV30|TRBJ2-5|.
TGTGCCTGGAGTAAGGGGGTAGGAGAGACCCAGTACTTC
CAWSKGVGETQYF
>.|TRBV6-5|TRBJ2-7|.
TGTGCCAGCAGTTACGGCGTTGGTAGCGTCTACGAGCAGTACTTC
CASSYGVGSVYEQYF
>.|TRBV6-5|TRBJ2-1|.
TGTGCCAGCAGCCGTACCCCCCTGACAGGGCAGTTCTTC
CASSRTPLTGQFF
>.|TRBV6-5|TRBJ1-1|.
TGTGCCAGCAGTGCGACAACGAACACTGAAGCTTTCTTT
CASSATTNTEAFF
>.|TRBV7-2|TRBJ2-5|TRBD1
TGTGCCAGCAGCTCCCCCGGGACAGGAGGGGAGACCCAGTACTTC
CASSSPGTGGETQYF
>.|TRBV28|TRBJ1-3|.
TGTGCCAGCAGTTTAGGGGGTTCTGGAAACACCATATATTTT
CASSLGGSGNTIYF
>.|TRBV5-1|TRBJ2-1|.
TGCGCCAGCAACTTGGGAGGCACCCCCTTGGCCAATGAGCAGTTCTTC
CASNLGGTPLANEQFF
>large|TRBV4-2|TRBJ2-4|.
TGTGCCAGCAGCCAAGATAAGGGGTCCGTGGACATTCAGTACTTC
CASSQDKGSVDIQYF
>.|TRBV13|TRBJ1-1|.
TGTGCCAGCAGCACCGTCACAGGTGCAAGCACTGAAGCTTTCTTT
CASSTVTGASTEAFF
>few|TRBV14|TRBJ1-4|.
TGTGCCAGCAGCACCCGACAGCTAACTAATGAAAAACTGTTTTTT
CASSTRQLTNEKLFF
>.|TRBV27|TRBJ2-3|.
TGTGCCAGCAGTCCAGGGGCAGATACGCAGTATTTT
CASSPGADTQYF
>.|TRBV28|TRBJ1-2|TRBD1
TGTGCCAGCAGCCCTACGGACAGGGGGATCTTCTATGGCTACACCTTC
CASSPTDRGIFYGYTF
>.|TRBV6-1|TRBJ2-7|TRBD1
TGTGCCAGCAGTGGCCGGACAGGGGGCGAGCAGTACTTC
CASSGRTGGEQYF
>.|TRBV2|TRBJ1-1|TRBD1
TGTGCCAGCAGTCGGACAGGACTCTTTACGAACACTGAAGCTTTCTTT
CASSRTGLFTNTEAFF
>.|TRBV9|TRBJ1-1|.
TGTGCCAGCAGCGTAGGGCAGTCAAGTGAAGCTTTCTTT
CASSVGQSSEAFF
>.|TRBV6-4|TRBJ2-7|.
TGTGCCAGCGACTGGAGCTACGAGCAGTACTTC
CASDWSYEQYF
>few|TRBV15|TRBJ2-7|.
TGTGCCACCAGCAAACAGGTAGGGGGCTACGAGCAGTACTTC
CATSKQVGGYEQYF
>.|TRBV28|TRBJ2-7|TRBD1
TGTGCCAGCAGGCGGGGACAGGGCTCCTACGAGCAGTACTTC
CASRRGQGSYEQYF
>.|TRBV29-1|TRBJ2-3|.
TGCAGCGTTGGGAGTGAGGGGTGGGTCGGGGATACGCAGTATTTT
CSVGSEGWVGDTQYF
>.|TRBV30|TRBJ1-1|.
TGTGCCTGGAGTGTACACAACACTGAAGCTTTCTTT
CAWSVHNTEAFF
>.|TRBV7-9|TRBJ1-2|.
TGTGCCAGCAGCGAGCGGGAGGCGAGCTACACCTTC
CASSEREASYTF
>.|TRBV9|TRBJ2-1|.
TGTGCCAGCAGCGTAGAAGGTAGCAGACGGGTTCCGTACGAGCAGTTCTTC
CASSVEGSRRVPYEQFF
>.|TRBV6-1|TRBJ1-2|TRBD1
TGTGTTTCTACAGGGGGCTTTGGCTACACCTTC
CVSTGGFGYTF
>.|TRBV5-1|TRBJ2-6|.
TGCGCCAGCAGCCAAGATAACAGTGCTGGGGCCAACGTCCTGACTTTC
CASSQDNSAGANVLTF
>.|TRBV5-6|TRBJ2-2|TRBD2
TGTGCCAGCAGCTTGCTAGCGGGGAACACCGGGGAGCTGTTTTTT
CASSLLAGNTGELFF
>once|TRBV6-1|TRBJ2-1|.
TGTGCCAGCAGTTTAGAGAGCTCCTACAATGAGCAGTTCTTC
CASSLESSYNEQFF
>.|TRBV19|TRBJ1-5|.
TGTGCCAGTAGTATGGGGGGGGGAAGCAATCAGCCCCAGCATTTT
CASSMGGGSNQPQHF
>.|TRBV13|TRBJ2-3|TRBD2
TGTGCCAGCAGCTCGAGCGGGGGCACAGATACGCAGTATTTT
CASSSSGGTDTQYF
>few|TRBV2|TRBJ2-7|TRBD2
TGTGCCAGCAGGAAGGCGGGAGAACTGGGCGAGCAGTACTTC
CASRKAGELGEQYF
>few|TRBV10-1|TRBJ2-5|TRBD2
TGCGCCAGCAGTGATTTGGGACTAGCGGGAGTCGAGACCCAGTACTTC
CASSDLGLAGVETQYF
>.|TRBV2|TRBJ1-1|.
TGTGCCAGCAGGATACAGGGCTATACTGAAGCTTTCTTT
CASRIQGYTEAFF
>.|TRBV6-5|TRBJ2-2|TRBD2
TGTGCCAGCAGTTCCCCAGCGGGAGGGAACACCGGGGAGCTGTTTTTT
CASSSPAGGNTGELFF
>.|TRBV29-1|TRBJ2-3|.
TGCAGCGTTGAAGATCTCAGGGAAACGGGCACAGATACGCAGTATTTT
CSVEDLRETGTDTQYF
>few|TRBV6-1|TRBJ2-2|TRBD2
TGTGCCAGCAGTTGGACTAGCACCGGGGAGCTGTTTTTT
CASSWTSTGELFF
>.|TRBV7-6|TRBJ2-7|TRBD2
TGTGCCAGCAGCAGTAGACTAGCGACCTCCTACGAGCAGTACTTC
CASSSRLATSYEQYF
>.|TRBV30|TRBJ2-2|.
TGTGCCTGGAGTATGGGGGACACCGGGGAGCTGTTTTTT
CAWSMGDTGELFF